This TCR beta chain is drawn from a study of CD8 T cells in Susac syndrome. Study-level information: Each patient with Susac syndrome, at the time of blood draw, was therapy-naive, on corticosteroids, or on intravenous immunoglobulin alone.

For this clonotype: What it binds is not known.

Per germline, CDR1 DFQATT and CDR2 SNEGSKA (reference sequence). With 6 bases clipped from V and 2 bases from J, the junction kept 12 bases outside the gene matches. CDR3 length: 15 amino acids. Random hexamers were used to reverse transcribe the RNA input (about 0.5 to 1 ug). It was immunoSEQ multiplex PCR that amplified TCR beta CDR3 across 54 Vbeta and 13 Jbeta. MiXCR was run by TCRdb on the immunoSEQ multiplex PCR reads, yielding one entry per CDR3 protein. The sample lists fewer than 200,000 distinct CDR3 sequences, approximately 94% occurring once. Study-wide findings and caveats: Susac syndrome CD4+ T cell repertoires showed no clonal expansion.

The sequenced material came from CD4+ T cells from PBMCs. The chain joins TRBV20-1 to TRBJ2-5, with TRBD2 matching 7 bases. The source of this sequence is a human donor with Susac syndrome. Here the CDR3 DNA reads TGCAGTGCCAATCCCGGGACTACCAAACAAGAGACCCAGTACTTC. Its translation: CSANPGTTKQETQYF.